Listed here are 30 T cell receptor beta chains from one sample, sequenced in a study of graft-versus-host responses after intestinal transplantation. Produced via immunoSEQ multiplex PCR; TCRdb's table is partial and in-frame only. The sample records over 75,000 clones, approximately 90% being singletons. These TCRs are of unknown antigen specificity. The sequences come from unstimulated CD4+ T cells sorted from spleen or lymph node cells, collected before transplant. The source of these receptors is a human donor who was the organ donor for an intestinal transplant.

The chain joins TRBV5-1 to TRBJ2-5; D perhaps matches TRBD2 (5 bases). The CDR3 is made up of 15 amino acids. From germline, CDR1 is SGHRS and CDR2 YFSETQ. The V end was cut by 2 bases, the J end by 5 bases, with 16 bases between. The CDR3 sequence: CASSLLGGPPETQYF. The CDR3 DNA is TGCGCCAGCAGCTTACTAGGTGGGCCACCCGAGACCCAGTACTTC.

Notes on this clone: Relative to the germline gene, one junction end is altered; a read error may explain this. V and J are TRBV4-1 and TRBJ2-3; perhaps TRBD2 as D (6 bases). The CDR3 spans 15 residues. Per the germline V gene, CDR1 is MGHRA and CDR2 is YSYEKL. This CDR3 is CASTQNSGVQDTQYF. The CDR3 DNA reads TGCGCCAGCACCCAAAATAGCGGTGTTCAAGATACGCAGTATTTT.

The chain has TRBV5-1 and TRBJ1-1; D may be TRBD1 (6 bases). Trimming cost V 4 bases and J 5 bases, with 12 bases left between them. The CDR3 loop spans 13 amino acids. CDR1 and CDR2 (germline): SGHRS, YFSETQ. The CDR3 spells CASSREGDTEAFF. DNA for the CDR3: TGCGCCAGCAGCCGTGAGGGGGATACTGAAGCTTTCTTT.

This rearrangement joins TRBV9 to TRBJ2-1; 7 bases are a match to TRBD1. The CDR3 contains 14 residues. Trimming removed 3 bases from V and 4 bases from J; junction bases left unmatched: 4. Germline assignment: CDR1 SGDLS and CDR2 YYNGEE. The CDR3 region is CASSGGTVYNEQFF. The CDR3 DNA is TGTGCCAGCAGCGGGGGGACAGTATACAATGAGCAGTTCTTC.

Written as DNA, the CDR3 is TGCGCCAGCAGCCTACGAGGGGGAGCTGGGGATGGCTACACCTTC. The encoded protein is CASSLRGGAGDGYTF. The rearrangement joins TRBV5-1 to TRBJ1-2, with a possible D match to TRBD1 (6 bases). From germline, CDR1 is SGHRS and CDR2 YFSETQ. Trimming removed 4 bases at V and 6 bases at J, with 19 bases between. The CDR3 covers 15 residues.

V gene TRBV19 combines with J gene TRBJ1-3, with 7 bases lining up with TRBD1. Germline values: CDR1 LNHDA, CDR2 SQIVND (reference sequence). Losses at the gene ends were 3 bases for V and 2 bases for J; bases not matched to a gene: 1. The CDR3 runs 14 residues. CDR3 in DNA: TGTGCCAGTAGTATGGGGACAGCTGGAAACACCATATATTTT. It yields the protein CASSMGTAGNTIYF.

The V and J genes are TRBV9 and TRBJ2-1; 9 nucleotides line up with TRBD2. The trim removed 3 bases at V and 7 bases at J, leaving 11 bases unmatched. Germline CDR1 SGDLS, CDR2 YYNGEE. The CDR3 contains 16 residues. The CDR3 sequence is CASSALAGGGGNEQFF. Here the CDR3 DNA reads TGTGCCAGCAGCGCCCTGGCTGGCGGGGGGGGAAATGAGCAGTTCTTC.

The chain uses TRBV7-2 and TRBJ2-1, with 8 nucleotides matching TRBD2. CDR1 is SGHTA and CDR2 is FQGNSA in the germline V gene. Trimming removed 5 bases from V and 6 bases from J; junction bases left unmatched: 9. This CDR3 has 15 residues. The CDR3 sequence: CASSRVGGAGNEQFF. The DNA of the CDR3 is TGTGCCAGCAGCCGGGTCGGGGGGGCGGGCAATGAGCAGTTCTTC. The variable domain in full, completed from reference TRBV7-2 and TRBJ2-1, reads GAGVSQSPSNKVTEKGKDVELRCDPISGHTALYWYRQSLGQGLEFLIYFQGNSAPDKSGLPSDRFSAERTGGSVSTLTIQRTQQEDSAVYLCASSRVGGAGNEQFFGPGTRLTVL.

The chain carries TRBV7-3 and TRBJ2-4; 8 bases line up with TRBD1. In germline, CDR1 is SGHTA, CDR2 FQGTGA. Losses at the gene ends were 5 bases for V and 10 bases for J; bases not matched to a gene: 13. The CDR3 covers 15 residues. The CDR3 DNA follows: TGTGCCAGCAGCCCTCGGACAGGGCGGGGAACAATTCAGTACTTC. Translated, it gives CASSPRTGRGTIQYF.

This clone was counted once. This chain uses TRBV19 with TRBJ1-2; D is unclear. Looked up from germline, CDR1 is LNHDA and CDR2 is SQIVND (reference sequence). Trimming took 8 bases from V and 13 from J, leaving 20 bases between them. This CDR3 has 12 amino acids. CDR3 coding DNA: TGTGCCAGTGCCCTGATCGGGAATTTCTTCACCTTC. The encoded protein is CASALIGNFFTF.

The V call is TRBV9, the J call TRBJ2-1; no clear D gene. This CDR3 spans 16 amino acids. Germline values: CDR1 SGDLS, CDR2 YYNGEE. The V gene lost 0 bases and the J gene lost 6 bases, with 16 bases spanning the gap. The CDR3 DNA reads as TGTGCCAGCAGCGTAGCTGGGCTACCTCGAACCAATGAGCAGTTCTTC. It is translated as CASSVAGLPRTNEQFF.

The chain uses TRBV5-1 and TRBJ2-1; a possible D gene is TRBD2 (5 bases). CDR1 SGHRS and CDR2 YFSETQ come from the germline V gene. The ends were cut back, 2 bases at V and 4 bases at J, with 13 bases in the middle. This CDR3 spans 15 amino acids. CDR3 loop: CASSFDYGPYNEQFF. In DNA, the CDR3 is TGCGCCAGCAGCTTCGACTATGGGCCGTACAATGAGCAGTTCTTC. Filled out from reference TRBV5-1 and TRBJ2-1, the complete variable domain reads KAGVTQTPRYLIKTRGQQVTLSCSPISGHRSVSWYQQTPGQGLQFLFEYFSETQRNKGNFPGRFSGRQFSNSRSEMNVSTLELGDSALYLCASSFDYGPYNEQFFGPGTRLTVL.

In nucleotides, the CDR3 is TGTGCTAGTGGTTTGGTGCTAGCGGGAGGGCCAGATACGCAGTATTTT. It codes for CASGLVLAGGPDTQYF. The J gene is TRBJ2-3, the V gene TRBV12-5; 12 bases match TRBD2. The CDR3 has 16 amino acids. Germline CDR1 reads LGHNT; CDR2 reads FRNRAP. The V segment lost 0 bases and the J segment 4 bases; nucleotides outside the gene matches: 2.

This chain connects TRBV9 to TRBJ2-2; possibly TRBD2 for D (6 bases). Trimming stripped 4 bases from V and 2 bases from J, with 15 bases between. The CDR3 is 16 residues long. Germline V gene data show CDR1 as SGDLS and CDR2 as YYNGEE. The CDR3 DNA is TGTGCCAGCAGCCCTAGAGTCGGGGGTAACACCGGGGAGCTGTTTTTT. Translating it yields CASSPRVGGNTGELFF. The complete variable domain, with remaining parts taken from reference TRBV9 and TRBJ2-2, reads DSGVTQTPKHLITATGQRVTLRCSPRSGDLSVYWYQQSLDQGLQFLIQYYNGEERAKGNILERFSAQQFPDLHSELNLSSLELGDSALYFCASSPRVGGNTGELFFGEGSRLTVL.

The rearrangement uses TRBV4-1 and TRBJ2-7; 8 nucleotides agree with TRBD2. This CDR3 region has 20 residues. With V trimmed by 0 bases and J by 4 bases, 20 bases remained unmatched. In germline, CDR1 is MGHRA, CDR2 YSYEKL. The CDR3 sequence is CASSQDEFSRVQRERYEQYF. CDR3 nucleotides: TGCGCCAGCAGCCAAGATGAATTCTCCAGGGTGCAGCGGGAGAGGTACGAGCAGTACTTC.

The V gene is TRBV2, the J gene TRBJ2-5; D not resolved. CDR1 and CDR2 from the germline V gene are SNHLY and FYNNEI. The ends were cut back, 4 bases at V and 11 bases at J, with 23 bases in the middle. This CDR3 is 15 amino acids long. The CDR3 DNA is TGTGCCAGCAGTGGACCGCAACCTAGACGAAGTGAGCAGTACTTC. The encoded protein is CASSGPQPRRSEQYF.

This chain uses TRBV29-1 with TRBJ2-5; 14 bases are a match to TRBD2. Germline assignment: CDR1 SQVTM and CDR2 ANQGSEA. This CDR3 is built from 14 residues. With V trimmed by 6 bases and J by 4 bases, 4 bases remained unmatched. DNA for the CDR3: TGCAGCGTCCGACTAGCGGGAGGGATAGAGACCCAGTACTTC. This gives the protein CSVRLAGGIETQYF.

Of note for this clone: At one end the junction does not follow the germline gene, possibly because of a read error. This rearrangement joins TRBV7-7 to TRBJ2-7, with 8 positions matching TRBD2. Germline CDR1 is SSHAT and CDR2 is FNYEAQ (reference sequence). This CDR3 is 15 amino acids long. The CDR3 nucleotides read TGTGCTAGCAGCTTAGCAGGCGGGGGGATCGACGAGCAGTACTTC. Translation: CASSLAGGGIDEQYF.

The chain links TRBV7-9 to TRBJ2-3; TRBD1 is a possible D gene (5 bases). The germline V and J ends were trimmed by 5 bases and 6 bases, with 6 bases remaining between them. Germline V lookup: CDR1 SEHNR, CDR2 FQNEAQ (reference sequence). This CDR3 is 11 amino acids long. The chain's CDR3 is CASSQGDTQYF. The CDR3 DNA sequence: TGTGCCAGCAGCCAGGGTGATACGCAGTATTTT. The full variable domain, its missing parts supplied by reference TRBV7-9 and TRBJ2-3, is DTGVSQNPRHKITKRGQNVTFRCDPISEHNRLYWYRQTLGQGPEFLTYFQNEAQLEKSRLLSDRFSAERPKGSFSTLEIQRTEQGDSAMYLCASSQGDTQYFGPGTRLTVL.

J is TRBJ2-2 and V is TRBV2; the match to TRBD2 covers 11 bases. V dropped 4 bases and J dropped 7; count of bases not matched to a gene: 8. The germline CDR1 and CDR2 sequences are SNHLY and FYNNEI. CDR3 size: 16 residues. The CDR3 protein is CASSVGPSGRIGELFF. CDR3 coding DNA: TGTGCCAGCAGTGTGGGGCCTAGCGGGAGGATCGGGGAGCTGTTTTTT. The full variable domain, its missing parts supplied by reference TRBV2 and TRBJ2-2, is EPEVTQTPSHQVTQMGQEVILRCVPISNHLYFYWYRQILGQKVEFLVSFYNNEISEKSEIFDDQFSVERPDGSNFTLKIRSTKLEDSAMYFCASSVGPSGRIGELFFGEGSRLTVL.

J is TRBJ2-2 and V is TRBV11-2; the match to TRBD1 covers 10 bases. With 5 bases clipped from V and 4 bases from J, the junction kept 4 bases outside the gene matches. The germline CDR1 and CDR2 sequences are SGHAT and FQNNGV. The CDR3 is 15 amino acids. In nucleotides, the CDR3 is TGTGCCAGCAGCCGGGACAGGGGAGTCACCGGGGAGCTGTTTTTT. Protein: CASSRDRGVTGELFF.

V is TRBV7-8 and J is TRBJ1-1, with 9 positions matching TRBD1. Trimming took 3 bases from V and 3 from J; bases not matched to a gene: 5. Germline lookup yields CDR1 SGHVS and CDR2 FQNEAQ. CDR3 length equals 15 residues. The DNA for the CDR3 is TGTGCCAGCAGCTTGGGACAGGGATTGGACACTGAAGCTTTCTTT. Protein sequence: CASSLGQGLDTEAFF.

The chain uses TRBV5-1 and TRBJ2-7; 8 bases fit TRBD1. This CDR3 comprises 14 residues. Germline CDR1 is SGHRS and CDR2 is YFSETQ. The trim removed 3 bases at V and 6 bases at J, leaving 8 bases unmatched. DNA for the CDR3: TGCGCCAGCAGCTCGGACAGGGCCGGGGTCGAGCAGTACTTC. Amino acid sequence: CASSSDRAGVEQYF. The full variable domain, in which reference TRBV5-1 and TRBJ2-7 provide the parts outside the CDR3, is KAGVTQTPRYLIKTRGQQVTLSCSPISGHRSVSWYQQTPGQGLQFLFEYFSETQRNKGNFPGRFSGRQFSNSRSEMNVSTLELGDSALYLCASSSDRAGVEQYFGPGTRLTVT.

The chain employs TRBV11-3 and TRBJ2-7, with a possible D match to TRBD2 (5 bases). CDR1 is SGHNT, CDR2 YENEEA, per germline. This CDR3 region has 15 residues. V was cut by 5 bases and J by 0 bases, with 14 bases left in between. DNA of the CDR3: TGTGCCAGCAGCCCCGGACTGGCCCCCTCCTACGAGCAGTACTTC. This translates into CASSPGLAPSYEQYF.

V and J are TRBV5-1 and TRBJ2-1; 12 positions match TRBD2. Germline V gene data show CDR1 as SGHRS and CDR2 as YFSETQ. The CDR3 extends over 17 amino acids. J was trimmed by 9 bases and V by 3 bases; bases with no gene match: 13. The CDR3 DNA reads TGCGCCAGCAGCTCAAGGGTGACTAGCGGGAGCTTGCTTGAGCAGTTCTTC. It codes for CASSSRVTSGSLLEQFF.

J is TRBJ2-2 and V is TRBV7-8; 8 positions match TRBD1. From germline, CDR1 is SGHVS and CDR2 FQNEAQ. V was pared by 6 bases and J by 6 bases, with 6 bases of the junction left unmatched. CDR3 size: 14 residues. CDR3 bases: TGTGCCAGCAGGCTAGAGGGACAGGCCGGGGAGCTGTTTTTT. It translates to CASRLEGQAGELFF.

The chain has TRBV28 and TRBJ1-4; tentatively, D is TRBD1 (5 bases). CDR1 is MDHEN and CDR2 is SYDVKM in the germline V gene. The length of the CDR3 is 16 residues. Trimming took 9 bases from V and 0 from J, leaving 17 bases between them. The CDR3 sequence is CASLASRGATNEKLFF. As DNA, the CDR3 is TGTGCCAGTCTGGCCTCAAGGGGTGCAACTAATGAAAAACTGTTTTTT.

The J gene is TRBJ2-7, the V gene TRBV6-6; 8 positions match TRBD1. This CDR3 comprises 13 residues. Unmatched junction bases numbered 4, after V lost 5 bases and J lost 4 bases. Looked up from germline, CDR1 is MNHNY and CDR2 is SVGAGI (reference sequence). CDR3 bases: TGTGCCAGCAGTAGTCGACAGGGGTACGAGCAGTACTTC. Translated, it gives CASSSRQGYEQYF.

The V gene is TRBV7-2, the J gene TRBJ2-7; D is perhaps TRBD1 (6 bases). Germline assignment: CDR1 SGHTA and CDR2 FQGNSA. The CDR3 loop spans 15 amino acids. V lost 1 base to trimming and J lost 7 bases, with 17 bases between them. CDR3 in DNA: TGTGCCAGCAGCTTAGTGGGGACACTATTGGGGGAGCAGTACTTC. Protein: CASSLVGTLLGEQYF. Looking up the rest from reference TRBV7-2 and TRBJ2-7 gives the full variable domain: GAGVSQSPSNKVTEKGKDVELRCDPISGHTALYWYRQSLGQGLEFLIYFQGNSAPDKSGLPSDRFSAERTGGSVSTLTIQRTQQEDSAVYLCASSLVGTLLGEQYFGPGTRLTVT.

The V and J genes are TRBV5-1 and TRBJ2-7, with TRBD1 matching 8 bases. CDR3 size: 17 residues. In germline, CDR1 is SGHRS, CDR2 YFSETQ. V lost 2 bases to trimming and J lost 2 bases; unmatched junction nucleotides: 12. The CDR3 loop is CASSFEQGDGGTYEQYF. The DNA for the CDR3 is TGCGCCAGCAGCTTTGAACAGGGGGACGGGGGAACCTACGAGCAGTACTTC.